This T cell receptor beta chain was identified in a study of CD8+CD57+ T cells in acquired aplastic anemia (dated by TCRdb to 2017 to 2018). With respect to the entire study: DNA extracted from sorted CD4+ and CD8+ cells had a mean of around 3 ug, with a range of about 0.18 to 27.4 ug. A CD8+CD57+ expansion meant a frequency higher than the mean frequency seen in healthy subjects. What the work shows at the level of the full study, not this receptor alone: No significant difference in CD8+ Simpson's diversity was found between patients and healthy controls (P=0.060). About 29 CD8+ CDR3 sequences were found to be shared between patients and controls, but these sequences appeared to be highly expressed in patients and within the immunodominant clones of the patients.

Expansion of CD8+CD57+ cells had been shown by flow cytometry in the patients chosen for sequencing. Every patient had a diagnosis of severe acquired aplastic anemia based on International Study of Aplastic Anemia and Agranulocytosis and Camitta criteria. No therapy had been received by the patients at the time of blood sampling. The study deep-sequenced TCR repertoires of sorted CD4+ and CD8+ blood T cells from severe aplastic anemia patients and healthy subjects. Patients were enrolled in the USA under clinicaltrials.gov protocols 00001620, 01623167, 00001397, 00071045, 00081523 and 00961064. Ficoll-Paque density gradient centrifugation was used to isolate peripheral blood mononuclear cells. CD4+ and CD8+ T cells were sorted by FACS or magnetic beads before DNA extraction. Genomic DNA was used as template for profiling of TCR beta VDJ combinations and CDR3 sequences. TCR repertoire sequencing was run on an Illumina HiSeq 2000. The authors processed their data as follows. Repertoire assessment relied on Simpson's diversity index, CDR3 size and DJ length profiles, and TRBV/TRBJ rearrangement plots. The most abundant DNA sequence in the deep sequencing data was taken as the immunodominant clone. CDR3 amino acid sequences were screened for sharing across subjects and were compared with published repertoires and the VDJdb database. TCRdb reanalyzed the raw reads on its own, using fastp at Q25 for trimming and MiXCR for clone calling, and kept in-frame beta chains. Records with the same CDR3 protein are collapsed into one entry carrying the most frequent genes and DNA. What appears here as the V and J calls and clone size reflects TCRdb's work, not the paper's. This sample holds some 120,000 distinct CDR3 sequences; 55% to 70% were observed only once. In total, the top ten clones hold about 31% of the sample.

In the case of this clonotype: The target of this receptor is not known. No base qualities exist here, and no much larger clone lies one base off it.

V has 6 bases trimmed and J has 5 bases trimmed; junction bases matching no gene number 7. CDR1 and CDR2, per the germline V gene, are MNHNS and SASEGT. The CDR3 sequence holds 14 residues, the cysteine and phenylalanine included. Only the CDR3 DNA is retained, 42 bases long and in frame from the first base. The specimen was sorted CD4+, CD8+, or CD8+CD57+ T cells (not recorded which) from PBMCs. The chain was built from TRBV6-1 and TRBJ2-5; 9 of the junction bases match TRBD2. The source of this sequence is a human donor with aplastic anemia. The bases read TGTGCCAGCAGGCTACTAGCGGGCGTCGAGACCCAGTACTTC. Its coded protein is CASRLLAGVETQYF.